These 13 T cell receptor beta chains were all obtained from the same sample, sequenced in a study of HIV-infected children after antiretroviral therapy interruption. As for treatment: PENTA 11 planned treatment interruption arm or continuous ART arm. Unique molecular identifiers were included in an RNA-based 3' RACE TCR library. TCRdb independently ran MiXCR on the 3' RACE reads; one entry per CDR3 protein. Of more than 35,000 distinct CDR3 sequences detected, over 6% appear once; the ten largest clones hold more than 0.95%. The sequenced sample was CD45RA+ CD4+ T cells from PBMCs, pooled from several time points, obtained from a donor given antiretroviral therapy, either interrupted or continuous. The subset denotes: naive CD4+ CD45RA+ CD45RO- T cells. The receptors here all came from a pool of human donors with HIV.

This clonotype came up a few times. An end of the junction differs from the germline gene, which may be a read error. The V gene is TRBV6-2 or TRBV6-3, the J gene TRBJ2-1; D gene uncertain. The germline gives CDR1 MNHEY, CDR2 SVGEGT. CDR3 length: 16 residues. The CDR3 DNA sequence: TGTGCCAGCAGCTACTACCCCAGGAGCTCCTACAATGAGCAGTTCTTC. The encoded protein is CASSYYPRSSYNEQFF.

The chain recombines TRBV12-3 or TRBV12-4 with TRBJ2-1, with 11 bases identical to TRBD2. This CDR3 has 16 amino acids. Losses at the gene ends were 10 bases for V and 0 bases for J; bases not matched to a gene: 8. The CDR3 DNA follows: TGTGCCACCGGGACTAGCGGATTGAGCTCCTACAATGAGCAGTTCTTC. Protein sequence: CATGTSGLSSYNEQFF.

This clonotype is termed medium-sized. Compared with germline, one end of the junction differs, possibly owing to a read error. The chain employs TRBV23-1 and TRBJ2-2; 7 bases map to TRBD1. TRBV23-1 is annotated as an ORF whose role is uncertain. The CDR3 is 16 residues long. The CDR3 spells CASSLEQGSNTGQLYF. As DNA, the CDR3 is TGTGCCAGCAGTCTGGAACAGGGGTCAAACACCGGGCAGCTCTACTTT.

This clonotype was counted ten times or more. V gene TRBV6-2 or TRBV6-3 combines with J gene TRBJ1-5; D is unclear. The CDR3 is 15 residues long. Germline V gene data show CDR1 as MNHEY and CDR2 as SVGEGT. V dropped 2 bases and J dropped 7 bases, with 15 bases sitting between them. The CDR3 coding sequence is TGTGCCAGCAGTTACCAGATCCGTTCGGGCCAGCCCCAGCATTTT. This encodes CASSYQIRSGQPQHF.

Concerning this clonotype: One junction end does not reproduce the germline sequence, and a read error may be involved. CDR3 coding DNA: TGTGCCAGCGGTGACTGGGGGAACCAAGACACCCAGTACTTT. This gives the protein CASGDWGNQDTQYF. This chain joins TRBV6-6 and TRBJ2-5, with D perhaps matching TRBD1 or TRBD2 (5 bases each). The germline V gene has CDR1 MNHNY and CDR2 SVGAGI (reference sequence). The CDR3 loop spans 14 amino acids.

This clonotype appeared many times. V is TRBV6-2 or TRBV6-3 and J is TRBJ2-5; no reliable D call. Germline V gene data show CDR1 as MNHEY and CDR2 as SVGEGT. Trimming shortened V by 6 bases and J by 1 base, and 12 bases separated the two germline ends. This CDR3 comprises 14 residues. The DNA for the CDR3 is TGTGCCAGCAGCCCCGGCGGCGCCCAAGAGACCCAGTACTTC. As protein: CASSPGGAQETQYF.

This clonotype has ten or more counts. The chain employs TRBV7-2 and TRBJ2-5; TRBD1 agrees at 7 bases. The CDR3 sequence is 16 residues long. Germline assignment: CDR1 SGHTA and CDR2 FQGNSA. V dropped 4 bases and J dropped 5; count of bases not matched to a gene: 13. The CDR3 protein is CASSSDRRDRVETQYF. DNA for the CDR3: TGTGCCAGCAGCTCCGATCGCCGCGACAGGGTTGAGACCCAGTACTTC.

This clonotype came up many times. The chain uses TRBV19 and TRBJ2-6; no definite D call. Trimming took off 5 bases at V and 2 bases at J, with 13 bases between the two ends. Germline CDR1 and CDR2: LNHDA and SQIVND (reference sequence). This CDR3 region has 16 residues. The CDR3 here is CASSSPGSAGANVLTF. The CDR3 DNA reads TGTGCCAGTAGTTCTCCAGGCTCCGCTGGGGCCAACGTCCTGACTTTC.

This clonotype was observed many times. The chain employs TRBV4-3 and TRBJ2-2, with 9 bases that match TRBD1. V gave up 0 bases and J gave up 7 bases; unmatched junction bases: 12. The germline gives CDR1 LGHNA, CDR2 YSLEER. The CDR3 covers 18 residues. The DNA of the CDR3 is TGCGCCAGCAGCCAAGATCGTTGGGGACAGGGAGATTTCGGGGAGCTGTTTTTT. Its protein is CASSQDRWGQGDFGELFF.

This clonotype has at least ten counts. V usage is TRBV27 and J usage is TRBJ1-6, with no clear D. The length of the CDR3 is 18 residues. The germline V gene encodes CDR1 MNHEY and CDR2 SMNVEV (reference sequence). V lost 7 bases, J lost 0 bases, and 19 bases lay in between. CDR3 nucleotides: TGTGCCAGCAAAAGGTCTTCTGGGTGGGACTCCTATAATTCACCCCTCCACTTT. It codes for CASKRSSGWDSYNSPLHF.

This clonotype was counted at least ten times. The chain uses TRBV4-1 and TRBJ2-2; 10 bases line up with TRBD2. Losses at the gene ends were 1 base for V and 6 bases for J; bases not matched to a gene: 8. The CDR3 is 17 residues long. CDR1 MGHRA and CDR2 YSYEKL come from the germline V gene. The DNA for the CDR3 is TGCGCCAGCAGCCAAGTTCATCTAGCGGGAGCCCCCGGGGAGCTGTTTTTT. Amino acid sequence: CASSQVHLAGAPGELFF.

There are many counts of this clonotype. V and J are TRBV5-1 and TRBJ2-7; maybe TRBD1 (5 bases). CDR1 and CDR2 (germline): SGHRS, YFSETQ. CDR3 length: 13 residues. V lost 5 bases to trimming and J lost 0 bases, with 9 bases between them. The CDR3 nucleotides are TGCGCCAGCAGTTCCGGACACTCCTACGAGCAGTACTTC. Its protein is CASSSGHSYEQYF.

There are many counts of this clonotype. V and J are TRBV28 and TRBJ2-7, with 7 positions matching TRBD2. CDR3 length equals 18 residues. Germline V CDR1 and CDR2: MDHEN, SYDVKM. V gave up 3 bases and J gave up 2 bases; unmatched junction bases: 16. This chain's CDR3 is CASSLRTLAAPSAYEQYF. The CDR3, as DNA: TGTGCCAGCAGTTTGCGGACTCTAGCGGCTCCCAGTGCCTACGAGCAGTACTTC. Drawing the rest from reference TRBV28 and TRBJ2-7, the complete variable domain is DVKVTQSSRYLVKRTGEKVFLECVQDMDHENMFWYRQDPGLGLRLIYFSYDVKMKEKGDIPEGYSVSREKKERFSLILESASTNQTSMYLCASSLRTLAAPSAYEQYFGPGTRLTVT.